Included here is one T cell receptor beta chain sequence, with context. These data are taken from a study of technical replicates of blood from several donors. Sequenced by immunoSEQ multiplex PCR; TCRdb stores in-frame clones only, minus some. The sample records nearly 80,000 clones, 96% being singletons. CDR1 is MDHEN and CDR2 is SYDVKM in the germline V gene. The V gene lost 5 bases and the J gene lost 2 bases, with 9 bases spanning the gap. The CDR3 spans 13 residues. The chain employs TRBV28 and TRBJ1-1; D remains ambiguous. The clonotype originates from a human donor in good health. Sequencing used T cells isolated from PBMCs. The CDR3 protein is CASSITGNTEAFF. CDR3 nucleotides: TGTGCCAGCAGTATAACGGGAAACACTGAAGCTTTCTTT.